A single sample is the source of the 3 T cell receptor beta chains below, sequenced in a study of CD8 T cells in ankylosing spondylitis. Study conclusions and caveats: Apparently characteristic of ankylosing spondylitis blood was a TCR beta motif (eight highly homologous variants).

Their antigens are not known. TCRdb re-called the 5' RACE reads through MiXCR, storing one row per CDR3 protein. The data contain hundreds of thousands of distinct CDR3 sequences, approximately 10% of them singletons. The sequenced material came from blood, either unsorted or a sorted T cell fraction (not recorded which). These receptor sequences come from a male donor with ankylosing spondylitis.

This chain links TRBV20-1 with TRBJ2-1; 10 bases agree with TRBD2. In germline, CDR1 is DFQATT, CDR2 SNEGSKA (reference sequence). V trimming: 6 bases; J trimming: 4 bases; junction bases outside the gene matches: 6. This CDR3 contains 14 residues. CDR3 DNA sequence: TGCAGTGCGTCACTAGCGGGGAAGTACAATGAGCAGTTCTTC. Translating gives CSASLAGKYNEQFF.

The DNA for the CDR3 is TGTGCCAGCAGTCTCGGCCTCCGGGACAGCTACTCCTACAATGAGCAGTTCTTC. Translating it yields CASSLGLRDSYSYNEQFF. The genes are TRBV27 and TRBJ2-1; 7 bases are shared with TRBD1. Losses at the gene ends were 5 bases for V and 0 bases for J; bases not matched to a gene: 13. CDR3 size: 18 residues. Looked up from germline, CDR1 is MNHEY and CDR2 is SMNVEV (reference sequence).

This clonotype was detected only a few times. The CDR3 coding sequence is TGTGCCAGCAGTTATGACCCGCAGGAGAATGAAAAACTGTTTTTT. Translation: CASSYDPQENEKLFF. The V call is TRBV6-2 or TRBV6-3, the J call TRBJ1-4; D uncertain. The V gene's germline CDR1 is MNHEY and CDR2 SVGEGT. This CDR3 has 15 amino acids. V lost 3 bases, J lost 5 bases, and 13 bases lay in between.